This T cell receptor (beta chain) was sequenced for a study of shared T cell receptors in the human thymus. There are 18 residues in the CDR3. V was shortened by 1 base and J by 4 bases, with 19 bases between the two germline ends. Germline V CDR1 and CDR2: LGHNT, FRNRAP. The protocol was immunoSEQ multiplex PCR, while the TCRdb copy is restricted to in-frame clones and leaves out a portion. The table lists 450,000 to 650,000 clones, 75% to 80% of them singletons. This clone has a handful of counts. A further study also used this sample, focusing on human thymus T cells. That source adds: Thymic samples were excised during corrective heart operations.

The TCR originated in a boy under two years old with a congenital heart defect. The chain combines TRBV12-5 with TRBJ2-2; D is unclear. The sequenced sample was thymocytes. This CDR3 reads CASGLAWSVAGSTGELFF. The CDR3 region has the DNA TGTGCTAGTGGTTTGGCCTGGAGTGTGGCCGGAAGCACCGGGGAGCTGTTTTTT.